This T cell receptor beta chain was sequenced during a study of brain T cells in children with intractable seizures. The study's findings and limits: Absence of clones before surgery may stem from lower sequencing depth.

This clone has a single count. Its antigen remains unknown. Repertoires were generated with immunoSEQ multiplex PCR, while TCRdb's copy carries only in-frame clones and drops some. The sample shows some 80,000 clones, around 91% of them seen only once. The CDR3 consists of 15 residues. The ends lost 1 base at V and 1 base at J; junction bases unmatched: 1. CDR1 MGHRA and CDR2 YSYEKL come from the germline V gene. Here the sequenced sample was peripheral blood, taken at surgery. The genes are TRBV4-1 and TRBJ1-5, with 7 bases fitting TRBD1. This TCR derives from a girl aged 2 to 10 with Rasmussen encephalitis and intractable seizures. CDR3 region: CASSQVTGSNQPQHF. The CDR3 DNA reads TGCGCCAGCAGCCAAGTGACAGGGAGCAATCAGCCCCAGCATTTT.